This T cell receptor (beta chain) originates from a study of cytomegalovirus exposure and HLA in healthy donors listed by TCRdb under 2017. Describing the broader study: An earlier analysis of fewer than 750 of the donors reported approximately 280 Gb of sequence data and 117 million unique TCR beta sequences obtained from some 200 million T cells. Typing coverage varied by locus: about 629-630 donors for A, B, C, DRB1 and DQB1; some 520 for DQA1; some 610 for DPA1; about 450 for DPB1. All discovery cohort repertoires had been generated on a single sequencing platform. Roughly 5 DR-DQ haplotypes were handled as single units for association and clustering because linkage in the cohort was strong. An earlier analysis of nearly 600 of the donors applied high-throughput TCR beta sequencing to assess whether each TCR beta V gene segment acted as functional or pseudogenic. A later genetic analysis took genome-wide SNP genotypes for about 65% of the roughly 670 donors and used that subset as a discovery cohort. Donor age, sex, ethnicity and CMV serostatus were compiled alongside the repertoire data. The T cell repertoires of 550 to 850 subjects were profiled by immunosequencing and related to cytomegalovirus serostatus. HLA typing covered class I and class II loci at four-digit resolution. To study patterns of TCR occurrence, a later analysis re-analyzed previously published TCR beta repertoires from 550 to 800 donors and added high-resolution HLA genotyping. The study aimed to test whether cataloging public T cell receptors could reveal signatures of past pathogen exposure. To predict cytomegalovirus infection status, the study combined high-throughput TCR immunosequencing, statistical association of individual TCRs with disease status, and machine learning. Rather than using new phenotypic data, the later analysis identified candidate immune exposures from TCR beta sequences and from how often those sequences occurred across donors. An early release covering just under 650 HLA-typed donors comprised 250 to 350 gigabases of sequencing data and roughly 86 million unique TCR sequences. Along with the approximately 650-subject first cohort, a separate validation cohort of roughly 110 different subjects was used. Across around 400 genotyped donors of the cohort, an average of about 200,000 unique TCR beta nucleotide sequences per donor were sequenced, and 15% to 20% of those sequences were non-productive. Of the roughly 410 genotyped donors, roughly 80% were placed in the genetic ancestry cluster associated with self-reported Caucasian donors. Findings and caveats that apply to the study as a whole: In a later analysis, TCR association rates were found to vary across HLA loci, with the most associated TCRs seen for DRB1 alleles and the fewest for HLA-C alleles. Correlated functional status among segregating V segments might be attributable to linkage disequilibrium, but an unknown experimental factor could not be ruled out. The study listed 150 to 200 TCR beta chains as associated with cytomegalovirus. Because HLA typing was missing for some donors at each locus, association tests included only the typed subset. While some public TCRs were present in many individuals, most TCR sequences turned up only very rarely across donors. Roughly uniform sequencing depth across donors was assumed in presence/absence analyses, although this assumption may not hold. A further reported finding was that TCR beta sequences accurately predicted the HLA-A and HLA-B alleles for most subjects in the first cohort. The earlier analysis of some 560 of the donors excluded around 17 rarely observed V segments, including chromosome 9 orphons, because counts were too low. In a later analysis, some 18,000 TCR beta sequences were associated with specific HLA alleles at a false discovery rate of 0.05. Assigning TCR associations to individual alleles was difficult when HLA alleles, especially DR and DQ, strongly co-occurred. A few of the identified cytomegalovirus-associated TCR beta chains were confirmed in vitro to be specific for cytomegalovirus antigens. Some IMGT-functional V segments, including TRBV6-2 and TRBV6-3, could not be told apart with the 87-base-pair reads, so those segments were excluded. In an earlier analysis of 587 of the donors, most TCR beta V segments appeared in productive rearrangements about 87% or about 30% of the time, broadly matching IMGT annotations. In both the original and validation cohorts, the classifier was reported to diagnose cytomegalovirus status with high specificity and sensitivity. The authors suggested that the approach could potentially be extended to other disease states and immunological phenotypes. CMV serostatus was the only immune exposure information available for the cohort. Compared with equally common non-associated chains, HLA-associated TCR beta chains in a later analysis were more clonally expanded and had lower generation probabilities. A group of highly shared sequence variants was considered likely to be a technical artifact of the sequencing pipeline. A later analysis reported that several top co-occurrence clusters appeared linked to parvovirus B19, influenza, CMV and Epstein-Barr virus. A later analysis found that most CMV-associated TCR beta chains appeared HLA-restricted, with HLA associations seemingly driven largely by CMV exposure. Compared with the 666-donor mean, donors in an Asian-associated ancestry cluster had fewer N-insertions in productive TCRs, according to a later genetic analysis. The cohort was sequenced for TCR beta chains only, and without alpha or paired-chain data the features that could be detected were limited. In a later genetic analysis, a missense DCLRE1C variant was associated with V-gene and J-gene trimming of TCR beta chains, and the association was replicated in an independent cohort.

The library was produced with the immunoSEQ multiplex PCR assay. For the multiplex PCR, a mixture combining 60 forward primers for TCR Vbeta segments and 13 reverse primers for TCR Jbeta segments was used. The CDR3 region of rearranged TCR beta genes was amplified from genomic DNA by a multiplex PCR assay. On the Illumina HiSeq System, the amplified TCR beta libraries were sequenced as 87-base-pair reads. As for the original processing: A later analysis counted tens of millions of unique TCR beta chains across the 650 to 700 repertoires, and some 12 million of these chains were shared by at least two donors. To remove PCR and sequencing errors, raw reads were error-corrected and collapsed into unique sequences using a nearest-neighbor algorithm that merged closely related sequences. CDR3 sequences were aligned to IMGT reference sequences to assign V, D and J gene segments. Each retained sequence needed at least a six-nucleotide match to both a V gene segment and a J gene segment. Rearrangements were classified as productive when the CDR3 lacked stop codons and remained in frame with V and J, and all other rearrangements were classified as non-productive. Following IMGT convention, CDR3 was defined as the stretch from the second conserved V-encoded cysteine to the conserved J-encoded phenylalanine. Sequences without an unambiguous match to a single V gene segment were excluded from the earlier analysis of 500 to 700 of the donors. An earlier analysis of about 590 of the donors classified V segments as functional when productive rearrangements were above 56.7% and as segregating when the standard deviation between donors was above 5%. A statistical classification framework was built to diagnose cytomegalovirus status from the catalog of TCR beta chain sequences. In a later analysis, V and J genes were assigned by comparing TCR nucleotide sequences against IMGT/GENE-DB human TR gene sequences. A later analysis assigned CDR3 sequences and most-parsimonious VDJ recombination scenarios with the TCRdist pipeline. A later analysis defined each TCR beta chain by its CDR3 amino acid sequence plus V-gene family, and excluded reads lacking a unique V-gene family. A later analysis removed roughly 590 highly shared, low-generation-probability nucleotide sequences to deal with suspected cross-contamination and a sequencing artifact. In a later analysis, a clonal expansion index for each public chain was calculated from normalized within-repertoire ranks of inferred template counts. A later analysis computed generation probabilities with a VDJ recombination model fitted to out-of-frame rearrangements, and checked the results against IGoR. A later analysis scored TCR-TCR, TCR-HLA and TCR-CMV co-occurrence with hypergeometric tests, applying a repertoire-size bias correction to TCR pairs. To estimate false discovery rates, a later analysis permuted the HLA or CMV assignments 20 times. In a later analysis, co-occurring TCRs were grouped with DBSCAN, and TCRdist sequence similarity was added when clustering was performed within HLA-allele-positive subsets. Repertoires with fewer than 30,000 or more than 120,000 public chains, plus five repertoires with anomalous nucleotide sharing, were excluded from co-occurrence clustering. Held by TCRdb, this immuneACCESS table contains in-frame sequences only and omits some clones. Under half of the omission traces to an unresolved V gene where checked; the cause of the rest is unknown. Clonal size and the V and J genes are those of that table, whereas D and trimming came from the DNA. For this sample the table gives some 96,000 clones, of which approximately 64% were detected only once. Jointly, the top ten make up 3.2% of the sample.

The junction shows trimming of 0 bases on V and 5 bases on J, and the gene matches do not reach 4 bases of it. Based on the germline V gene (reference sequence), the CDR1 and CDR2 sequences are SGHNT and YYREEE. The CDR3 measures 14 amino acids from cysteine to phenylalanine. The entry retains the CDR3 DNA only, 42 bases that are in frame from base 1. This clone turned up a few times. Its recognized antigen is unknown. Base qualities are not at hand, and no much larger clone is one base apart. The cohort consisted of 650 to 700 healthy bone marrow donors. Cohort members were all nominally healthy when sampled, although unrecorded immune exposures were likely present. The donor was CMV seronegative and belonged to the group of 352 seronegative cohort members. A peripheral blood sample was provided by each donor, and peripheral blood mononuclear cells were used for TCR beta sequencing. Genomic DNA was extracted from the blood cell samples with the Qiagen DNeasy Blood Extraction Kit.

Recombination connected TRBV5-4 to TRBJ1-2, with 7 central nucleotides matching TRBD1. Material: PBMCs. This TCR derives from a man between 60 and 70 years old in good health and CMV-seronegative. Here the CDR3 is given as CASSLAQGQYGYTF. The base sequence is TGTGCCAGCAGCTTGGCCCAGGGACAGTATGGCTACACCTTC.